This T cell receptor (beta chain) was found in a study of blood T cell repertoires in COVID-19. Whole-study context: The analysed material was cDNA or gDNA that came from T cells, B-cell-depleted T cells, or PBMCs.

V gave up 5 bases and J gave up 7 bases, with 11 bases separating them. CDR1 and CDR2 from the germline V gene are SEHNR and FQNEAQ (reference sequence). This CDR3 has 12 amino acids. Here immunoSEQ multiplex PCR was the method, and the copy in TCRdb shows in-frame clones only, minus some. The sample records roughly 100,000 clones, approximately 78% being singletons. The chain employs TRBV7-9 and TRBJ1-1; D unresolved. The TCR originated in a man between 60 and 70 years old with active or convalescent COVID-19. Sequences were obtained from peripheral blood. CDR3: CASSGVSYEAFF. The CDR3 bases are TGTGCCAGCAGCGGAGTATCTTATGAAGCTTTCTTT.